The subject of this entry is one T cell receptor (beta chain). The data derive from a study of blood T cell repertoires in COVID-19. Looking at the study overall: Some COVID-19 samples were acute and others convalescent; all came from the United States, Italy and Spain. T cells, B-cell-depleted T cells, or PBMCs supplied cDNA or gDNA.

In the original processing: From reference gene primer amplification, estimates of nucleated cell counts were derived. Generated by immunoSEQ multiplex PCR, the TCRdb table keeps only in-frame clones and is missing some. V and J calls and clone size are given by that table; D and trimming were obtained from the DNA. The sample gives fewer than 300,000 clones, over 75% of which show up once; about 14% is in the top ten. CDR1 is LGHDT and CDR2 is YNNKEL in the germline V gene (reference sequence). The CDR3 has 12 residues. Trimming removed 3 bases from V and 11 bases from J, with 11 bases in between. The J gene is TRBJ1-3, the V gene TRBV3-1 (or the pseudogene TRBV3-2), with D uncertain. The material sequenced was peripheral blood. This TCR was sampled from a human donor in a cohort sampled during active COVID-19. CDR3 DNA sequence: TGTGCCAGCAGCCACCTGGGCCTCGCCATATATTTT. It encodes CASSHLGLAIYF.